The 29 T cell receptor beta chains in this list originate from one sample, sequenced in a study of spatial heterogeneity in lung cancer. Study-wide points: For expanded intratumoral alpha and beta TCRs, counts tracked tumor mutation counts.

Antigens of these TCRs are unknown. In TCRdb, the 5' RACE reads were re-called with MiXCR into one record per CDR3 protein. Of several thousand distinct CDR3 sequences listed, about 16% were seen once; the top ten hold 8% to 11%. The sample's time point: sample taken at primary tumor resection. Source: lung tumor tissue, taken at surgery. Source of these receptors: a male donor with early-stage non-small cell lung cancer.

This clonotype is classed as medium-sized. The chain combines TRBV11-2 with TRBJ2-1; weak D call: TRBD2 (6 bases). Germline lookup yields CDR1 SGHAT and CDR2 FQNNGV. The CDR3 is 15 amino acids. V shed 1 base and J shed 12 bases, with 19 bases lying between them. CDR3 residues: CASSLAGEVWAGQFF. In DNA, the CDR3 is TGTGCCAGCAGCTTAGCGGGAGAGGTTTGGGCGGGGCAGTTCTTC.

This clonotype is labeled medium-sized (0.01 to 0.1%). This chain joins TRBV29-1 and TRBJ1-2; weak D call: TRBD1 (5 bases). V lost 7 bases to trimming and J lost 4 bases, with 16 bases between them. Germline values: CDR1 SQVTM, CDR2 ANQGSEA. The CDR3 covers 13 residues. The CDR3 DNA reads TGCAGCGCGCTGGGGGAGAGGGGCTATGGCTACACCTTC. Protein product: CSALGERGYGYTF. Full variable domain (outside the CDR3, taken from reference TRBV29-1 and TRBJ1-2): SAVISQKPSRDICQRGTSLTIQCQVDSQVTMMFWYRQQPGQSLTLIATANQGSEATYESGFVIDKFPISRPNLTFSTLTVSNMSPEDSSIYLCSALGERGYGYTFGSGTRLTVV.

A few counts support this clonotype. The rearrangement uses TRBV12-3 or TRBV12-4 and TRBJ1-1, with 8 positions matching TRBD1. This CDR3 region has 14 residues. V lost 3 bases, J lost 2 bases, and 2 bases stayed unmatched. CDR3 protein: CASSLAGGNTEAFF. The CDR3 bases are TGTGCCAGCAGTTTGGCAGGGGGCAACACTGAAGCTTTCTTT.

This clonotype is medium-sized (0.01 to 0.1%). The gene calls are TRBV27 and TRBJ1-1, with a possible D match to TRBD1 (6 bases). The CDR3 is 15 residues long. V shed 6 bases and J shed 1 base, with 15 bases lying between them. From germline, CDR1 is MNHEY and CDR2 SMNVEV (reference sequence). This CDR3 is CASRKGGGPNTEAFF. DNA of the CDR3: TGTGCCAGCAGGAAAGGGGGGGGGCCGAACACTGAAGCTTTCTTT.

This clonotype was seen repeatedly, ten times or more. This chain joins TRBV6-1 and TRBJ2-7; no definite D call. The length of the CDR3 is 15 residues. The V end was cut by 6 bases, the J end by 0 bases, with 15 bases between. CDR1 is MNHNS, CDR2 SASEGT, per germline. In nucleotides, the CDR3 is TGTGCCAGCAGGACAAGGCAGCAACTCTCCTACGAGCAGTACTTC. It codes for CASRTRQQLSYEQYF.

By proportion, this clonotype is medium-sized. The V call is TRBV28, the J call TRBJ2-1, with a tentative D call TRBD2 (6 bases). Trimming removed 3 bases from V and 6 bases from J, with 9 bases in between. Looked up from germline, CDR1 is MDHEN and CDR2 is SYDVKM. This CDR3 is 13 amino acids long. The DNA for the CDR3 is TGTGCCAGCAGTTTCGGGGGAGGCAATGAGCAGTTCTTC. It codes for CASSFGGGNEQFF.

This clonotype is termed medium-sized. The J gene is TRBJ2-7, the V gene TRBV6-6, with 8 bases fitting TRBD2. V lost 6 bases and J lost 1; bases outside the gene matches: 5. This CDR3 is built from 14 residues. The V gene's germline CDR1 is MNHNY and CDR2 SVGAGI (reference sequence). In DNA form, the CDR3 reads TGTGCCAGCAGGAGCGGGAGTGGTTCCTACGAGCAGTACTTC. Its protein product is CASRSGSGSYEQYF.

This clonotype is labeled as medium-sized (0.01 to 0.1%). The V and J genes are TRBV20-1 and TRBJ2-2; TRBD2 might be the D (6 bases). The germline CDR1 and CDR2 sequences are DFQATT and SNEGSKA (reference sequence). The length of the CDR3 is 12 residues. V lost 1 base and J lost 6, with 6 bases in between. The CDR3 region is CSARAGAGELFF. In DNA form, the CDR3 reads TGCAGTGCTAGAGCGGGAGCCGGGGAGCTGTTTTTT.

In its sample, this clonotype was seen a few times. The rearrangement joins TRBV11-3 to TRBJ2-1; D gene unclear. The CDR3 is 12 residues long. V lost 3 bases to trimming and J lost 6 bases, with 6 bases between them. CDR1 is SGHNT and CDR2 is YENEEA in the germline V gene. This chain's CDR3 is CASSFGTNEQFF. DNA of the CDR3: TGTGCCAGCAGCTTTGGTACCAATGAGCAGTTCTTC.

At least ten counts were recorded for this clonotype. The chain recombines TRBV29-1 with TRBJ2-7; a possible D gene is TRBD1 (6 bases). From germline, CDR1 is SQVTM and CDR2 ANQGSEA. Trimming took 4 bases from V and 6 from J, leaving 10 bases between them. CDR3 length: 11 residues. The CDR3 sequence is CSVGGQIEQYF. Written as DNA, the CDR3 is TGCAGCGTTGGAGGACAGATCGAGCAGTACTTC.

The chain carries TRBV5-1 and TRBJ2-1; D may be TRBD2 (5 bases). Germline V gene lookup returns CDR1 SGHRS and CDR2 YFSETQ. Trimming took off 0 bases at V and 10 bases at J, with 14 bases between the two ends. This CDR3 is 14 amino acids long. The CDR3 coding sequence is TGCGCCAGCAGCTTGGGAACCGGACTTCAGGAGCAGTTCTTC. Its protein product is CASSLGTGLQEQFF.

V and J are TRBV18 and TRBJ2-7; D might be TRBD2 (7 bases). This CDR3 contains 14 residues. Trimming removed 2 bases at V and 3 bases at J, with 11 bases between. Germline-derived CDR1 and CDR2 are KGHSH and LQKENI. The CDR3 DNA sequence: TGTGCCAGCTCACCAGCAGGGGAGGGCTACGAGCAGTACTTC. Its translation is CASSPAGEGYEQYF.

This clonotype was seen ten or more times. V gene TRBV6-4 combines with J gene TRBJ2-2; D unresolved. This CDR3 is built from 13 residues. V was trimmed by 6 bases and J by 7 bases, leaving 12 bases between them. Germline CDR1 MRHNA, CDR2 SNTAGT. The CDR3 sequence: CASSAAPGGELFF. The CDR3 DNA is TGTGCCAGCAGCGCGGCGCCGGGCGGGGAGCTGTTTTTT.

This clonotype is termed medium-sized. The chain carries TRBV4-2 and TRBJ2-2, with D perhaps matching TRBD2 (5 bases). Germline CDR1 and CDR2: LGHNA and YNFKEQ. Trimming pared 2 bases from V and 3 bases from J, leaving 7 bases between. The CDR3 covers 14 residues. In nucleotides, the CDR3 is TGTGCCAGCAGCCAACAGGAGGACACCGGGGAGCTGTTTTTT. Protein product: CASSQQEDTGELFF.

This clonotype was detected only a few times. This chain links TRBV29-1 with TRBJ2-1; D remains ambiguous. Trimming stripped 3 bases from V and 6 bases from J, with 9 bases between. CDR3 length: 12 residues. Germline-derived CDR1 and CDR2 are SQVTM and ANQGSEA. CDR3 protein: CSVESDANEQFF. CDR3 nucleotide sequence: TGCAGCGTTGAGTCGGACGCCAATGAGCAGTTCTTC.

By share, this clonotype ranks as medium-sized. This chain links TRBV28 with TRBJ2-1; the match to TRBD2 covers 7 bases. CDR3 size: 15 residues. After removal of 6 bases from V and 10 bases from J, the junction contained 15 bases not matched to a gene. The germline gives CDR1 MDHEN, CDR2 SYDVKM. The CDR3 protein is CASSTTSDPYREQFF. Here the CDR3 DNA reads TGTGCCAGCAGCACCACTAGCGATCCGTATAGAGAGCAGTTCTTC. Combining the CDR3 with reference TRBV28 and TRBJ2-1 gives the whole variable domain DVKVTQSSRYLVKRTGEKVFLECVQDMDHENMFWYRQDPGLGLRLIYFSYDVKMKEKGDIPEGYSVSREKKERFSLILESASTNQTSMYLCASSTTSDPYREQFFGPGTRLTVL.

There are many counts of this clonotype. The chain's CDR3 is CASSPRNPRRAYNSPLHF. The DNA of the CDR3 is TGTGCCAGCAGCCCTCGCAATCCCCGCCGAGCCTATAATTCACCCCTCCACTTT. The chain links TRBV7-8 to TRBJ1-6; D remains ambiguous. Trimming took 5 bases from V and 2 from J, leaving 19 bases between them. Germline lookup yields CDR1 SGHVS and CDR2 FQNEAQ. This CDR3 region has 18 residues.

This clonotype is labeled as large. The rearrangement links TRBV29-1 to TRBJ2-4, with 7 bases fitting TRBD1. The germline V gene has CDR1 SQVTM and CDR2 ANQGSEA. J was trimmed by 11 bases and V by 2 bases; bases with no gene match: 3. The CDR3 is 11 amino acids. CDR3 protein: CSVERDSVQYF. DNA for the CDR3: TGCAGCGTTGAACGGGACAGTGTTCAGTACTTC.

This clonotype has just a few counts. V gene TRBV20-1 combines with J gene TRBJ1-1; 8 bases agree with TRBD1. This CDR3 has 13 amino acids. Trimming cost V 7 bases and J 1 base; bases outside gene matches: 5. CDR1 and CDR2 from the germline V gene are DFQATT and SNEGSKA (reference sequence). CDR3 region: CSVQTGANTEAFF. CDR3 sequence (DNA): TGCAGTGTTCAGACAGGGGCGAACACTGAAGCTTTCTTT.

This clonotype appeared a few times. V gene TRBV9 combines with J gene TRBJ2-1; 7 bases are a match to TRBD2. CDR1 is SGDLS, CDR2 YYNGEE, per germline. V lost 3 bases and J lost 1; bases outside the gene matches: 4. This CDR3 contains 15 residues. The CDR3 DNA reads TGTGCCAGCAGCGGGCTAGCGGCTTCCTACAATGAGCAGTTCTTC. This codes for CASSGLAASYNEQFF.

This rearrangement joins TRBV3-2 to TRBJ2-1. TRBV3-2 is designated a pseudogene. This CDR3 has 15 amino acids. CDR3 in amino acids: CASTTRLPSCNEHFF. As DNA, the CDR3 is TGTGCCAGCACTACAAGGCTTCCTAGCTGCAATGAGCACTTCTTC.

Ten or more counts support this clonotype. The chain recombines TRBV20-1 with TRBJ1-1; 8 bases fit TRBD1. V dropped 2 bases and J dropped 6; count of bases not matched to a gene: 2. The V gene's germline CDR1 is DFQATT and CDR2 SNEGSKA (reference sequence). The CDR3 has 12 amino acids. This CDR3 is CSARQGAAEAFF. The CDR3 coding sequence is TGCAGTGCTAGACAGGGGGCGGCTGAAGCTTTCTTT.

This clonotype is labeled as medium-sized. The chain uses TRBV19 and TRBJ1-5; no definite D call. Trimming left V 5 bases short and J 2 bases short, with 13 bases between. Germline V gene sequence: CDR1 LNHDA, CDR2 SQIVND (reference sequence). This CDR3 has 15 amino acids. The DNA of the CDR3 is TGTGCCAGTAGTTGGAAACGAGAGGGCAATCAGCCCCAGCATTTT. Translated: CASSWKREGNQPQHF.

With regard to this clonotype: This could be a read error, since a much larger clone is one nucleotide away. Here the CDR3 reads CASTPGSGRDIQYF. In DNA, the CDR3 is TGTGCCAGCACCCCTGGTAGCGGGAGAGACATTCAGTACTTC. The chain uses TRBV6-1 and TRBJ2-4; 9 bases agree with TRBD2. CDR1 and CDR2 (germline): MNHNS, SASEGT. V lost 7 bases, J lost 8 bases, and 9 bases stayed unmatched. This CDR3 has 14 amino acids.

Comment on this clonotype: A read error may explain this, as a much larger clone is one base away. The V gene is TRBV6-2 or TRBV6-3, the J gene TRBJ2-1, with D uncertain. The CDR3 loop spans 12 amino acids. The germline V gene encodes CDR1 MNHEY and CDR2 SVGEGT. CDR3 sequence: CASSKDGNGQFF. CDR3 in DNA: TGTGCCAGCAGCAAGGACGGCAATGGGCAGTTCTTC.

This clonotype is labeled as large. This chain joins TRBV29-1 and TRBJ1-2; the match to TRBD1 covers 9 bases. The CDR3 totals 13 residues. Germline loops: CDR1 SQVTM, CDR2 ANQGSEA. The ends lost 6 bases at V and 8 bases at J; junction bases unmatched: 10. The CDR3 reads CSVAQQGAQGYTF. For the CDR3, the DNA is TGCAGCGTGGCTCAACAGGGGGCTCAGGGCTACACCTTC.

This clonotype is medium-sized (0.01 to 0.1%) within its sample. The chain couples TRBV20-1 to TRBJ2-5, with D tentatively TRBD1 or TRBD2 (5 bases each). The CDR3 is 12 residues long. CDR1 is DFQATT and CDR2 is SNEGSKA in the germline V gene (reference sequence). Trimming stripped 8 bases from V and 3 bases from J, with 13 bases between. The CDR3: CSRLGEKETQYF. In nucleotides, the CDR3 is TGCAGTCGTCTAGGGGAGAAAGAGACCCAGTACTTC.

This clonotype is medium-sized (0.01 to 0.1%) within its sample. V gene TRBV10-3 combines with J gene TRBJ2-7, with TRBD2 matching 9 bases. This CDR3 is built from 14 residues. With 6 bases clipped from V and 2 bases from J, the junction kept 5 bases outside the gene matches. CDR1 and CDR2 (germline): ENHRY, SYGVKD. The CDR3 reads CAIRQTSGAYEQYF. The CDR3 bases are TGTGCCATCAGGCAGACTAGCGGAGCCTACGAGCAGTACTTC.

The chain joins TRBV5-8 to TRBJ2-7, with 8 bases that match TRBD1. This CDR3 spans 14 amino acids. J was trimmed by 2 bases and V by 4 bases; bases with no gene match: 5. CDR1 and CDR2 from the germline V gene are SGHTS and YDEGEE. The CDR3 protein is CASSPGQETYEQYF. CDR3 bases: TGTGCCAGCAGCCCGGGACAGGAGACCTACGAGCAGTACTTC.